The present TCR beta chain was sequenced within a study of control samples from healthy donors and cancer patients. CDR3 size: 17 residues. Per germline, CDR1 SGDLS and CDR2 YYNGEE. With 1 base removed from V and 1 base from J, the gap between germline ends came to 17 bases. TCRdb's copy holds only in-frame clones and misses some; the assay was immunoSEQ multiplex PCR. The data hold 100,000 to 150,000 clones, with approximately 90% observed a single time. The J gene is TRBJ1-1, the V gene TRBV9, with D tentatively TRBD1 (5 bases). The sequenced sample consisted of blood. The TCR originated in a woman aged 50 to 65 in good health. CDR3 nucleotide sequence: TGTGCCAGCAGCGTAAGCCTCGGTGTCAGGGCGAACACTGAAGCTTTCTTT. Translation: CASSVSLGVRANTEAFF.